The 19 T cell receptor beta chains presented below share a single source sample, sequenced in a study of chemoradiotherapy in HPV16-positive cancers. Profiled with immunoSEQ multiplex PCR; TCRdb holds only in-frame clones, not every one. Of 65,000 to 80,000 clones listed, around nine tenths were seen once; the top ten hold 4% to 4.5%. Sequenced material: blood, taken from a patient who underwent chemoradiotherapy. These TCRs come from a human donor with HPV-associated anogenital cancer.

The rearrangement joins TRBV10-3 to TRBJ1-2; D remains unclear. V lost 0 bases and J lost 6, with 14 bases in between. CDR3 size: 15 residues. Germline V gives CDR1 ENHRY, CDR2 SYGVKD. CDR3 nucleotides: TGTGCCATCAGTGAGTCAGGACGGCCCCTCGATGGCTACACCTTC. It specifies CAISESGRPLDGYTF.

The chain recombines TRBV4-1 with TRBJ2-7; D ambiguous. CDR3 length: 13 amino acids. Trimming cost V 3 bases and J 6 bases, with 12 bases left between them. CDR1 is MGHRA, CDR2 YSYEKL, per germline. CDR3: CASSQAGQPEQYF. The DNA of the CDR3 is TGCGCCAGCAGCCAGGCAGGCCAGCCCGAGCAGTACTTC.

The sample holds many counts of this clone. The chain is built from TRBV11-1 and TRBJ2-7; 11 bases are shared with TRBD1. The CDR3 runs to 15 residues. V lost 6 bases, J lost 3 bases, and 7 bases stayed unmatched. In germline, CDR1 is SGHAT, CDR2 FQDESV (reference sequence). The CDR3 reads CASRITGTGGYEQYF. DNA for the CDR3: TGTGCCAGCAGGATTACCGGGACAGGGGGCTACGAGCAGTACTTC.

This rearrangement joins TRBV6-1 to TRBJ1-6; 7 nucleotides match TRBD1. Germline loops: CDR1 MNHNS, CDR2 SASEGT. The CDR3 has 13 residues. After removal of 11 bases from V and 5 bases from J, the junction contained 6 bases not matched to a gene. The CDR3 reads CAGGQVDNSPLHF. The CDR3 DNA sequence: TGTGCCGGTGGACAGGTGGATAATTCACCCCTCCACTTT.

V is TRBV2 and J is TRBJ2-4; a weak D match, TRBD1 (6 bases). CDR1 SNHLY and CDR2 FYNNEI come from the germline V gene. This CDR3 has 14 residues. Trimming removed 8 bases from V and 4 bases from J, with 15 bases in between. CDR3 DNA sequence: TGTGCCAGCTTAAGACAGGAGGCGAAAAACATTCAGTACTTC. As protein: CASLRQEAKNIQYF.

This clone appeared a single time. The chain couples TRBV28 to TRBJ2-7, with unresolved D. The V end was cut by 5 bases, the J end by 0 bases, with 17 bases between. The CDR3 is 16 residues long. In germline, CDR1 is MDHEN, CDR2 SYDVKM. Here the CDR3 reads CASSASGAQSSYEQYF. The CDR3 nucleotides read TGTGCCAGCAGTGCCTCCGGAGCGCAGAGCTCCTACGAGCAGTACTTC. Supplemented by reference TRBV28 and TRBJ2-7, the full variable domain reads DVKVTQSSRYLVKRTGEKVFLECVQDMDHENMFWYRQDPGLGLRLIYFSYDVKMKEKGDIPEGYSVSREKKERFSLILESASTNQTSMYLCASSASGAQSSYEQYFGPGTRLTVT.

CDR3 sequence: CSVEFRDSPSYEQYF. CDR3 nucleotide sequence: TGCAGCGTTGAGTTCCGGGACAGCCCTTCCTACGAGCAGTACTTC. The chain combines TRBV29-1 with TRBJ2-7; 7 nucleotides agree with TRBD1. The CDR3 length is 15 residues. With 3 bases clipped from V and 1 base from J, the junction kept 9 bases outside the gene matches. Germline V CDR1 and CDR2: SQVTM, ANQGSEA.

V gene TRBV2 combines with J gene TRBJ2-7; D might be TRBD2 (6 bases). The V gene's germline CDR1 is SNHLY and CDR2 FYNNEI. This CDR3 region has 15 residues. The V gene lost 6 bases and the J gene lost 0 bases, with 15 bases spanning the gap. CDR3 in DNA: TGTGCCAGCAGGATGATGGGGGGTAGCTCCTACGAGCAGTACTTC. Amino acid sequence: CASRMMGGSSYEQYF.

CDR3 coding DNA: TGTGCCAGCAGGAAGCGACTTCAAGAGACCCAGTACTTC. It is translated as CASRKRLQETQYF. The chain uses TRBV2 and TRBJ2-5; D is unresolved. This CDR3 has 13 residues. Germline V gene lookup returns CDR1 SNHLY and CDR2 FYNNEI. Trimming shortened V by 6 bases and J by 2 bases, and 10 bases separated the two germline ends.

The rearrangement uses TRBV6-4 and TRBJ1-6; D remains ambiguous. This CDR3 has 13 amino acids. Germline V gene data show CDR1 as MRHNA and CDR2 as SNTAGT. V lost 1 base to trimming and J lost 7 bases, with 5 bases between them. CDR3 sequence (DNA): TGTGCCAGCAGTGACTTGATCAATTCACCCCTCCACTTT. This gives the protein CASSDLINSPLHF.

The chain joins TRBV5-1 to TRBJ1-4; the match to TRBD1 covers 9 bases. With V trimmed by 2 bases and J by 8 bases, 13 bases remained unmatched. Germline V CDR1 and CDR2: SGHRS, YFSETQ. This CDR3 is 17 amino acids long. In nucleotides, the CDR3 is TGCGCCAGCAGCTTCTCTCTTGTGGGGACAGGGATAGAAAAACTGTTTTTT. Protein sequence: CASSFSLVGTGIEKLFF.

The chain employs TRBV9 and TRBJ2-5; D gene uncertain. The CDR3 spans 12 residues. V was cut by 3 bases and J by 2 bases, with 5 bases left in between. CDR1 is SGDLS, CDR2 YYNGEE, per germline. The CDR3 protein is CASSAFQETQYF. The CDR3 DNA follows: TGTGCCAGCAGCGCCTTTCAAGAGACCCAGTACTTC.

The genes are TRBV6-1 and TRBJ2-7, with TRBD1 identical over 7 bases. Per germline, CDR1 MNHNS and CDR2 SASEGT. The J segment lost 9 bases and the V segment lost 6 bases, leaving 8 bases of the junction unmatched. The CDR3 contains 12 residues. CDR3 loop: CASRLRQGGQYF. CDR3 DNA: TGTGCCAGCAGACTCAGACAGGGCGGGCAGTACTTC.

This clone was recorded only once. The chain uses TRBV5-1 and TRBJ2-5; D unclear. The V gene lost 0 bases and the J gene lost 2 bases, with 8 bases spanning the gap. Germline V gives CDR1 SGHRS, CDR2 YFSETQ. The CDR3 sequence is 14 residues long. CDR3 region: CASSLGSQQETQYF. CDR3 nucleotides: TGCGCCAGCAGCTTGGGTTCCCAACAAGAGACCCAGTACTTC.

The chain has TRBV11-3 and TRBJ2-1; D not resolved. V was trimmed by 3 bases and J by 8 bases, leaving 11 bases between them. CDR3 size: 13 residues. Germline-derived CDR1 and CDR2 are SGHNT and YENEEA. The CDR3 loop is CASSLGPWDEQFF. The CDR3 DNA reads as TGTGCCAGCAGCTTGGGCCCCTGGGATGAGCAGTTCTTC.

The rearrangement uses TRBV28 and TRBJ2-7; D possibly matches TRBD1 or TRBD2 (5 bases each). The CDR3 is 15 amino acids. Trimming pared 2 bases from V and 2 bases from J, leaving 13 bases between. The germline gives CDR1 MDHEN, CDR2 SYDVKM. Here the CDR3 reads CASSLRGPRAYEQYF. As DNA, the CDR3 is TGTGCCAGCAGTTTACGGGGCCCGAGGGCCTACGAGCAGTACTTC.

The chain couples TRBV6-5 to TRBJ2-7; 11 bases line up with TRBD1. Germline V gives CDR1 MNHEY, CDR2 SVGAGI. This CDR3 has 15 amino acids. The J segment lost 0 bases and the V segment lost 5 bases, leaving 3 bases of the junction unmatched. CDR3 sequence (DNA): TGTGCCAGCAGTCCCGGGACAGGGGGCTCCTACGAGCAGTACTTC. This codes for CASSPGTGGSYEQYF.

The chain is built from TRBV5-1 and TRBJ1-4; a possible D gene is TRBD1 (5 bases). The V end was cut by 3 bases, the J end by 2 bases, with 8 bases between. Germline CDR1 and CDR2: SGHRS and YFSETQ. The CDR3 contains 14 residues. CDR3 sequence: CASSSGGTNEKLFF. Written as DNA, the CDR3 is TGCGCCAGCAGCTCCGGGGGGACTAATGAAAAACTGTTTTTT.

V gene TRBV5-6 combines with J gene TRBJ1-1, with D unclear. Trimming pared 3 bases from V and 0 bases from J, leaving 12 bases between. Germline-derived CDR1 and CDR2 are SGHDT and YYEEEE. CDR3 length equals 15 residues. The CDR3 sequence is CASSYLDNMNTEAFF. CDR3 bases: TGTGCCAGCAGCTACCTTGACAACATGAACACTGAAGCTTTCTTT.